This T cell receptor beta chain was captured by sequencing in a study of blood T cell repertoires in COVID-19. Trimming removed 3 bases from V and 0 bases from J; junction bases left unmatched: 6. CDR3 length: 17 amino acids. Germline-derived CDR1 and CDR2 are SGHNT and YYREEE (reference sequence). The assay was immunoSEQ multiplex PCR, and TCRdb's table has in-frame clones only and misses some. The repertoire has 100,000 to 150,000 clones, approximately 87% of them found once; the top ten carry roughly 2.1%. The origin of this receptor is a man between 65 and 79 years old with active COVID-19. The chain recombines TRBV5-4 with TRBJ1-2, with 12 bases aligning to TRBD1. The sample taken for sequencing was peripheral blood. The CDR3 sequence: CASSYGTGGRTNYGYTF. CDR3 coding DNA: TGTGCCAGCAGCTATGGGACAGGGGGCCGAACTAACTATGGCTACACCTTC. Based on the CDR3 plus reference TRBV5-4 and TRBJ1-2, the full variable domain is ETGVTQSPTHLIKTRGQQVTLRCSSQSGHNTVSWYQQALGQGPQFIFQYYREEENGRGNFPPRFSGLQFPNYSSELNVNALELDDSALYLCASSYGTGGRTNYGYTFGSGTRLTVV.